Below, 4 T cell receptor beta chains from the same sample are listed, as sequenced in a study of T cell responses to AZD1222 COVID-19 vaccine (dated by TCRdb to 2020 to 2023). Per the publication, the time point label means: baseline before first vaccination. Library generation was performed with the immunoSEQ multiplex PCR assay. Sourced from immuneACCESS, this table was stored by TCRdb with only in-frame sequences that have V and J called. A share of the clones is absent; for the studies checked, an unresolved V gene accounts for under half, and the remainder has no known explanation. This sample lists about 150,000 clones; roughly 90% were detected once. The ten largest clones represent 2.6% of the sample. This specimen consisted of peripheral blood, obtained on day 0 of AZD1222 vaccination. Receptor source: an adult in good health.

The chain joins TRBV10-3 to TRBJ1-3, with D possibly matching TRBD1 (5 bases). CDR3 length: 15 residues. Germline V gene data show CDR1 as ENHRY and CDR2 as SYGVKD. The germline V and J ends were trimmed by 5 bases and 4 bases, with 15 bases remaining between them. CDR3 bases: TGTGCCATCAGTCATGAAGACAGTGCCGGAAACACCATATATTTT. As protein: CAISHEDSAGNTIYF.

This chain joins TRBV12-5 and TRBJ2-7; possibly TRBD1 for D (6 bases). The CDR3 loop spans 13 amino acids. Per germline, CDR1 LGHNT and CDR2 FRNRAP. The V gene lost 2 bases and the J gene lost 5 bases, with 10 bases spanning the gap. The CDR3 reads CASGLTGPHEQYF. The DNA for the CDR3 is TGTGCTAGTGGTTTGACAGGGCCCCACGAGCAGTACTTC.

The chain is built from TRBV18 and TRBJ1-1, with D maybe TRBD1 (5 bases). Germline V lookup: CDR1 KGHSH, CDR2 LQKENI. Trimming cost V 1 base and J 4 bases, with 16 bases left between them. The CDR3 has 16 residues. The CDR3 bases are TGTGCCAGCTCACCACTTGGGACCCCCTCTGGCACTGAAGCTTTCTTT. Its protein is CASSPLGTPSGTEAFF.

This chain joins TRBV30 and TRBJ2-7, with D uncertain. The germline V gene has CDR1 GTSNPN and CDR2 SVGIG (reference sequence). The ends were cut back, 0 bases at V and 1 base at J, with 10 bases in the middle. The CDR3 spans 14 residues. The CDR3 is CAWSVRIGSYEQYF. CDR3 DNA: TGTGCCTGGAGTGTAAGGATTGGGTCCTACGAGCAGTACTTC.